This TCR beta chain was retrieved from a study of glioma-infiltrating T cells. TCR alpha and beta CDR3 regions were amplified from RNA using iRepertoire nested multiplex PCR. Each CDR3 protein gets one entry after TCRdb re-called the multiplex PCR reads with MiXCR. The repertoire holds around 90,000 distinct CDR3 sequences, with approximately 40% as singletons. V lost 2 bases, J lost 3 bases, and 9 bases stayed unmatched. This CDR3 contains 15 residues. Germline V gene lookup returns CDR1 DFQATT and CDR2 SNEGSKA (reference sequence). V and J are TRBV20-1 and TRBJ2-7; TRBD2 agrees at 8 bases. The clonotype was recovered from a human donor with low-grade glioma or glioblastoma, undergoing nonglioma brain surgery, or in good health (not recorded which). The specimen sequenced was glioma tissue, nonneoplastic brain tissue, or PBMCs (not recorded which). The CDR3 loop reads CSARITSGRDYEQYF. The CDR3 DNA sequence: TGCAGTGCTAGAATTACTAGCGGCAGGGACTACGAGCAGTACTTC.